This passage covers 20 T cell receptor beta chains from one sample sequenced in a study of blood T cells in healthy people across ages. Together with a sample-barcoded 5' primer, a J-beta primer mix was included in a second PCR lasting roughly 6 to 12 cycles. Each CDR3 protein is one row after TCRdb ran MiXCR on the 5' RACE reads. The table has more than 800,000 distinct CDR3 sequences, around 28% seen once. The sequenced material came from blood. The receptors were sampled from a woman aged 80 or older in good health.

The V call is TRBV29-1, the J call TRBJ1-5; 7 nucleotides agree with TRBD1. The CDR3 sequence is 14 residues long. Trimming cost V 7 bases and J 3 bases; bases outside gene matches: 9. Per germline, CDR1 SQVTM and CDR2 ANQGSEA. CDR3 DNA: TGCAGCGCTGGGGACAGCACATCCAATCAGCCCCAGCATTTT. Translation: CSAGDSTSNQPQHF.

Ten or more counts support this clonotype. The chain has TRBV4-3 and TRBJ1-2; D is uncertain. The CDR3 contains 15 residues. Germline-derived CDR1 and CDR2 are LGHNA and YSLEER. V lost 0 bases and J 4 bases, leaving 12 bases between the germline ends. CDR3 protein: CASSQDVGRSYGYTF. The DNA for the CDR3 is TGCGCCAGCAGCCAAGATGTCGGACGGAGCTATGGCTACACCTTC.

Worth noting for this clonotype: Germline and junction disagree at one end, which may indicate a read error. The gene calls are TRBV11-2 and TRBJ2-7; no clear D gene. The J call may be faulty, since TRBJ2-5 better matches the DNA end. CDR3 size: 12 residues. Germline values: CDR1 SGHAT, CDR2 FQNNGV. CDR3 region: CACSRSAETQYF. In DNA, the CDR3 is TGTGCCTGCAGTCGCTCTGCGGAGACCCAGTACTTC.

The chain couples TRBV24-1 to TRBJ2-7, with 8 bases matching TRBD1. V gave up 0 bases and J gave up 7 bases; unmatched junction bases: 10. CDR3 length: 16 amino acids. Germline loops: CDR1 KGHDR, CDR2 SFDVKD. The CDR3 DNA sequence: TGTGCCACCAGTGATTTGCAACGTGCAGGGGGCAATGAGCAGTACTTC. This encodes CATSDLQRAGGNEQYF.

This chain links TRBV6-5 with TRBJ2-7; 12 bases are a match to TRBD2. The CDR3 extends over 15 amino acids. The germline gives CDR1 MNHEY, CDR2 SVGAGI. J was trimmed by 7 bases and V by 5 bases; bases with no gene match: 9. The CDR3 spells CASSTPSGGANEQYF. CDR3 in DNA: TGTGCCAGCAGTACCCCTAGCGGGGGGGCAAATGAGCAGTACTTC.

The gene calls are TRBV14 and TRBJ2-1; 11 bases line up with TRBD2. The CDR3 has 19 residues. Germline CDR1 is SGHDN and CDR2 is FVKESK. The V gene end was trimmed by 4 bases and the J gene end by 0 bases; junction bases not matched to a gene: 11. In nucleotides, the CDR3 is TGTGCCAGCAGCCCCTTTGTCGGTAGCGGGGGGGGCTCCTACAATGAGCAGTTCTTC. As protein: CASSPFVGSGGGSYNEQFF.

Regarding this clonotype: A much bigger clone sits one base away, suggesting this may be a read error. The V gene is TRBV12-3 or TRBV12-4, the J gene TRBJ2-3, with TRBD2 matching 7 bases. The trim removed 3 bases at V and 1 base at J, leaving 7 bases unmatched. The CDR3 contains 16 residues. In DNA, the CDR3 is TGTGCCAGCAGTTTCCTCAGCGGGGTTCGCACAGATACGCAGTATTTT. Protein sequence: CASSFLSGVRTDTQYF.

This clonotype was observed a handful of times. The CDR3 DNA sequence: TGTGCCAGCAGTTACTTTGGATCCGAGCGAAGCCGCTACACCTTC. Translating gives CASSYFGSERSRYTF. The gene calls are TRBV6-2 or TRBV6-3 and TRBJ1-2; D is unclear. This CDR3 comprises 15 residues. V gave up 1 base and J gave up 9 bases, with 18 bases separating them. Germline CDR1 MNHEY, CDR2 SVGEGT.

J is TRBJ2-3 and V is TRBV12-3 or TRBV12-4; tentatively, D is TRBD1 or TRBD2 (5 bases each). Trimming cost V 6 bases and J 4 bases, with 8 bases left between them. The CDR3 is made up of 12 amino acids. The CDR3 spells CASRGTADTQYF. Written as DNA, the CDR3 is TGTGCCAGCAGAGGGACCGCAGATACGCAGTATTTT.

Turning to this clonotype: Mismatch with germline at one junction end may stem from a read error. The CDR3 region is CSVCWRLNTGELVF. The CDR3 DNA reads TGCAGCGTTTGTTGGCGGCTGAACACCGGGGAGCTGGTTTTT. J is TRBJ2-2 and V is TRBV29-1, with a possible D match to TRBD2 (5 bases). The CDR3 sequence is 14 residues long. Germline CDR1 reads SQVTM; CDR2 reads ANQGSEA.

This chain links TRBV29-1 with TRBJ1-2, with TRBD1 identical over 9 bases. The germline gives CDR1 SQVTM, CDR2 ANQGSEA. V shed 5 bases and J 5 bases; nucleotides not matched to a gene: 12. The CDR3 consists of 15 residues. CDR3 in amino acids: CSVPTRTGDPYGYTF. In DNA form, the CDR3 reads TGCAGCGTTCCAACCCGGACAGGGGATCCTTATGGCTACACCTTC.

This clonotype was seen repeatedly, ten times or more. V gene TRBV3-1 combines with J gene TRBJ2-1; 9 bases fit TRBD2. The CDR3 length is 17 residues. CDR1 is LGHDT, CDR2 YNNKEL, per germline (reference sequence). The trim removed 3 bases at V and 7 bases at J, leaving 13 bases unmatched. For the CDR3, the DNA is TGTGCCAGCAGCCATCCACCACGCGGGGGGGCCTGGAATGAGCAGTTCTTC. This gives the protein CASSHPPRGGAWNEQFF.

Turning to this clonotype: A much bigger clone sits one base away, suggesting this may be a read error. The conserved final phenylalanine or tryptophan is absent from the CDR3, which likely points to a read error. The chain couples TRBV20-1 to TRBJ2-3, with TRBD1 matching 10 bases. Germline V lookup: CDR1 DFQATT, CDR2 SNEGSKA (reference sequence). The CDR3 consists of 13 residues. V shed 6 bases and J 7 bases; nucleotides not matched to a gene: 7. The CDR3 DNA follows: TGCAGTGCACCCGGGACAGGGGCCCATACGCAGTATGTT. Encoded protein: CSAPGTGAHTQYV.

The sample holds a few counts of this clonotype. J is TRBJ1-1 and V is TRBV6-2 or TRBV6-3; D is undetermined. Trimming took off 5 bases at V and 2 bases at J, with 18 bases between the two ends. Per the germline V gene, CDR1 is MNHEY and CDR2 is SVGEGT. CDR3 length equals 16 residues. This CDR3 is CASSTPRKGTNTEAFF. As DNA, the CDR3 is TGTGCCAGCAGTACCCCGCGGAAGGGCACAAACACTGAAGCTTTCTTT.

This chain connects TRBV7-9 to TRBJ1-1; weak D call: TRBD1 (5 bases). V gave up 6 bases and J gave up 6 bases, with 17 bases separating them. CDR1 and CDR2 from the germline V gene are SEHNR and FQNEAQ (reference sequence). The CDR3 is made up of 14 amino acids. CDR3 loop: CASRSGGGYPEAFF. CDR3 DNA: TGTGCCAGCAGAAGTGGTGGGGGGTACCCTGAAGCTTTCTTT.

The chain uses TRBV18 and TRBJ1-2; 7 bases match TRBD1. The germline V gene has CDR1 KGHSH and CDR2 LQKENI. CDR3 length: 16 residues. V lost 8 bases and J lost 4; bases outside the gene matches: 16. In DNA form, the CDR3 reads TGTGCCAGCAGCCCCCTAGAGTTCGACAGGGTCTATGGCTACACCTTC. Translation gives CASSPLEFDRVYGYTF.

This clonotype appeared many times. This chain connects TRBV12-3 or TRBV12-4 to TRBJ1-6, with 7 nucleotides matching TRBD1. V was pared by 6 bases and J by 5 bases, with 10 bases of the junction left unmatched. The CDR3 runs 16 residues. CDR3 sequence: CASRFTSGGNNSPLHF. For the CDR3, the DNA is TGTGCCAGCAGGTTCACCTCAGGGGGAAATAATTCACCCCTCCACTTT.

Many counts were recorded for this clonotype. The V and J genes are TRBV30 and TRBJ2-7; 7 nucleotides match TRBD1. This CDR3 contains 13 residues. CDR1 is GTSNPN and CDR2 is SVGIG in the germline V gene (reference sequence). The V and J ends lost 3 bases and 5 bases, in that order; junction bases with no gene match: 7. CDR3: CAWRKPGGNEQYF. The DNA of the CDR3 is TGTGCCTGGAGGAAACCAGGGGGAAACGAGCAGTACTTC. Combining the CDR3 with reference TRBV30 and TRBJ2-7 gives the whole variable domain SQTIHQWPATLVQPVGSPLSLECTVEGTSNPNLYWYRQAAGRGLQLLFYSVGIGQISSEVPQNLSASRPQDRQFILSSKKLLLSDSGFYLCAWRKPGGNEQYFGPGTRLTVT.

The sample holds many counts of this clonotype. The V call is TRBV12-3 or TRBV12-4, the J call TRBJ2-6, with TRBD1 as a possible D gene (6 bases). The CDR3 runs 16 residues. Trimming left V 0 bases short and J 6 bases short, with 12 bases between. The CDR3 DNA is TGTGCCAGCAGTTTAGCGCTAACAGGGAAGGCCAACGTCCTGACTTTC. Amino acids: CASSLALTGKANVLTF.

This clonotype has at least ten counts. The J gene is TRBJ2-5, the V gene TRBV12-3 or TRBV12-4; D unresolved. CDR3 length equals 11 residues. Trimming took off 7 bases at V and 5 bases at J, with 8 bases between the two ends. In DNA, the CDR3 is TGTGCCAGCAACCTTGGGGAGACCCAGTACTTC. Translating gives CASNLGETQYF.